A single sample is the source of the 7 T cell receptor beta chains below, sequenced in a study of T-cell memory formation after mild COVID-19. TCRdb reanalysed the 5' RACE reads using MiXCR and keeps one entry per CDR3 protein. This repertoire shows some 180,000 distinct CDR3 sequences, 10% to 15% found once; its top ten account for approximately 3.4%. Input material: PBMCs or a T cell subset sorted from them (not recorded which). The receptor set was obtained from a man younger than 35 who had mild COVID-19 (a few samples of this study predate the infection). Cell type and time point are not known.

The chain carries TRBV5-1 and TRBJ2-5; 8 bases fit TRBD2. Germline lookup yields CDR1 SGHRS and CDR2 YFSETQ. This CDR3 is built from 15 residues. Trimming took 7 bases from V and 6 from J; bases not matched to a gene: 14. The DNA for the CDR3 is TGCGCCAGCTCCGCTCTCCCGGGCGGGGGGAAGACCCAGTACTTC. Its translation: CASSALPGGGKTQYF.

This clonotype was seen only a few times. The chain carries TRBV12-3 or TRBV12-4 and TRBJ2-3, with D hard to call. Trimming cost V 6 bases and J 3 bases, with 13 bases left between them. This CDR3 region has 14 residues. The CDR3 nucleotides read TGTGCCAGCAGAGCCGGGCCCGGAACAGATACGCAGTATTTT. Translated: CASRAGPGTDTQYF.

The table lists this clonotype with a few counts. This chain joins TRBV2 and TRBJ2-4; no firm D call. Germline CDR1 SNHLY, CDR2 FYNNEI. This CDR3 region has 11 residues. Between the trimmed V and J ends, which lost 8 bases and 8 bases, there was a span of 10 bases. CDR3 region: CASDNRDIQYF. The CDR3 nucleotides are TGTGCCAGCGACAACCGGGACATTCAGTACTTC.

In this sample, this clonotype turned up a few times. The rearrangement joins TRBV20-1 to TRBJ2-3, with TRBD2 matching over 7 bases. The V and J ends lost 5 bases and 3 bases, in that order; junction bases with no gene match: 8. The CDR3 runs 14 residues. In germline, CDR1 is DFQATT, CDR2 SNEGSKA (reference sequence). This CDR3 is CSAWVGGLTDTQYF. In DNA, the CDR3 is TGCAGTGCTTGGGTCGGGGGGTTAACAGATACGCAGTATTTT.

DNA of the CDR3: TGCGCCAGCCGAGGGGGAGGAAATCAGCCCCAGCATTTT. This encodes CASRGGGNQPQHF. This chain links TRBV5-1 with TRBJ1-5; perhaps TRBD1 as D (6 bases). Germline loops: CDR1 SGHRS, CDR2 YFSETQ. The CDR3 is 13 residues long. The V gene lost 7 bases and the J gene lost 4 bases, with 12 bases spanning the gap.

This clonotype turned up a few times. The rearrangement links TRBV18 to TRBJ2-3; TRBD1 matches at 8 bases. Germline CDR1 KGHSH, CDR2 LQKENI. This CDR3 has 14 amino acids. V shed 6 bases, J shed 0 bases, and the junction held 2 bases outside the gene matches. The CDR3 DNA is TGTGCCAGCTCTCGGACAGGGAGCACAGATACGCAGTATTTT. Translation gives CASSRTGSTDTQYF.

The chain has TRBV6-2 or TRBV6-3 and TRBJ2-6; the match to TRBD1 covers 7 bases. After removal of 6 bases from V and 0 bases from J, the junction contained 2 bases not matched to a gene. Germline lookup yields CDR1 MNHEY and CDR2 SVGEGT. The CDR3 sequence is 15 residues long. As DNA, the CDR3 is TGTGCCAGCAGAGCAGGGGGCTCTGGGGCCAACGTCCTGACTTTC. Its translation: CASRAGGSGANVLTF.